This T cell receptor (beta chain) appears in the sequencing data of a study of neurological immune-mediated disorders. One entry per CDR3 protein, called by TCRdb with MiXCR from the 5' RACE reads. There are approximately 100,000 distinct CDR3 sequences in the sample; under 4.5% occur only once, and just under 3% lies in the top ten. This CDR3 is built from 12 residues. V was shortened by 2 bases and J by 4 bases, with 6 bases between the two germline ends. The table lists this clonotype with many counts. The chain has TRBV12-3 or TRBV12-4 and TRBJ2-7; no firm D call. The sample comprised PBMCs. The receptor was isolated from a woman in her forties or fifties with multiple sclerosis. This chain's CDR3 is CASSLLTYEQYF. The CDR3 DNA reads TGTGCCAGCAGTTTACTAACTTACGAGCAGTACTTC.